The 29 T cell receptor beta chains below all came from one sample that was sequenced in a study of tumor-infiltrating lymphocytes in primary liver carcinoma. TCR beta cDNA was reverse-transcribed from 450 to 500 ng of total RNA. The reaction used a constant-region primer and ProtoScript II reverse transcriptase. Three-round nested multiplex PCR performed with slightly modified ARM-PCR produced the TCR beta libraries. Two initial PCR rounds of about 10 cycles each paired TRBV1-TRBV30 forward primers with a C-beta reverse primer. Each CDR3 protein is one row after TCRdb ran MiXCR on the multiplex PCR reads. The sample holds approximately 300,000 distinct CDR3 sequences, 55% to 65% seen once. Germline DNA was also extracted, with blood RNA taken from unsorted whole blood. The sequencing sample was made of peripheral blood. The receptors shown here come from a man aged 40-50 years with primary liver carcinoma and hepatitis B virus infection.

Comment on this clonotype: The germline gene is not matched at one end of the junction; a read error may be the cause. The CDR3 DNA sequence: TGTGCCAGCAGTTACCTCGTACAGGGCTACGAGCTGTACTTC. This encodes CASSYLVQGYELYF. The chain links TRBV6-2 or TRBV6-3 to TRBJ2-7, with TRBD1 as a possible D gene (6 bases). Germline values: CDR1 MNHEY, CDR2 SVGEGT. This CDR3 has 14 amino acids.

The chain combines TRBV7-9 with TRBJ2-1, with 8 nucleotides matching TRBD2. The germline CDR1 and CDR2 sequences are SEHNR and FQNEAQ (reference sequence). Trimming took 5 bases from V and 5 from J; bases not matched to a gene: 5. CDR3 length: 14 amino acids. As DNA, the CDR3 is TGTGCCAGCAGCCGACTAGCGAGAGACAATGAGCAGTTCTTC. This sequence encodes CASSRLARDNEQFF. Drawing the rest from reference TRBV7-9 and TRBJ2-1, the complete variable domain is DTGVSQNPRHKITKRGQNVTFRCDPISEHNRLYWYRQTLGQGPEFLTYFQNEAQLEKSRLLSDRFSAERPKGSFSTLEIQRTEQGDSAMYLCASSRLARDNEQFFGPGTRLTVL.

This clonotype was counted a single time. Just one base apart from a much larger clone, this may be a read error. The rearrangement uses TRBV6-1 and TRBJ1-5, with D tentatively TRBD1 (6 bases). The length of the CDR3 is 14 residues. Germline values: CDR1 MNHNS, CDR2 SASEGT. In DNA form, the CDR3 reads TGTGCCAGCTGTGAACAGGGACACAATCAGCCCCAGCATTTT. Encoded protein: CASCEQGHNQPQHF.

Only a few counts were recorded for this clonotype. This may stem from a read error, because a much larger clone lies one nucleotide away. The chain is built from TRBV6-2 or TRBV6-3 and TRBJ2-7; TRBD2 matches 10 bases. The V gene's germline CDR1 is MNHEY and CDR2 SVGEGT. The CDR3 is 14 residues long. The junction had 4 bases not matched to a gene; V was cut back by 5 bases and J by 3 bases. The CDR3 coding sequence is TGTGCCAGCAGTAGAGGACTAGCGGACTACGAGCAGTACTTC. This translates into CASSRGLADYEQYF.

As regards this clonotype: One end of the junction fails to match germline, which may point to a read error. This sequence joins TRBV7-9 and TRBJ1-1; possible D gene TRBD1, 6 bases. Germline CDR1 reads SEHNR; CDR2 reads FQNEAQ (reference sequence). CDR3 length: 15 residues. The CDR3 DNA is TGTGTCAGCAGCACACAGGACAGCTACGGGACTGAAGCTTTCTTT. Protein product: CVSSTQDSYGTEAFF.

Concerning this clonotype itself: This sequence may be a read error, since a much larger clone differs from it by one base. V gene TRBV11-2 combines with J gene TRBJ1-1; D is uncertain. V gave up 5 bases and J gave up 3 bases, with 13 bases separating them. Germline V lookup: CDR1 SGHAT, CDR2 FQNNGV. This CDR3 contains 14 residues. The CDR3 nucleotides are TGTGCCAGCAGCCTTCACGGTTTTGACACTGAAGCTTTCTTT. It specifies CASSLHGFDTEAFF.

As for this clonotype: The junction departs from germline at one end; a sequencing error may be responsible. The chain has TRBV11-1 and TRBJ2-7; 8 nucleotides match TRBD1. CDR1 and CDR2 (germline): SGHAT, FQDESV (reference sequence). The CDR3 is 14 amino acids. CDR3 residues: CTSGGGTGFYEQYF. In DNA, the CDR3 is TGTACCAGCGGTGGAGGGACAGGATTCTACGAGCAGTATTTC.

Concerning this clonotype itself: A much more abundant neighbour one base away suggests this may be a read error. The chain employs TRBV12-3 or TRBV12-4 and TRBJ2-2; D may be TRBD2 (7 bases). Trimming cost V 7 bases and J 2 bases, with 20 bases left between them. The CDR3 spans 17 residues. The CDR3 spells CASTQGGGLKNTGELFF. The CDR3 DNA reads TGTGCCAGCACCCAAGGGGGGGGACTTAAAAACACCGGGGAGCTGTTTTTT.

This clonotype appeared many times. The rearrangement uses TRBV6-1 and TRBJ1-5; D remains ambiguous. In germline, CDR1 is MNHNS, CDR2 SASEGT. With 6 bases removed from V and 3 bases from J, the gap between germline ends came to 6 bases. This CDR3 is 12 amino acids long. The CDR3, as DNA: TGTGCCAGCAGCGGACCCAATCAGCCCCAGCATTTT. Translation: CASSGPNQPQHF.

This clonotype has just a few counts. This chain connects TRBV28 to TRBJ1-6; D gene ambiguous. Germline V gene sequence: CDR1 MDHEN, CDR2 SYDVKM. The CDR3 length is 15 residues. Trimming pared 5 bases from V and 6 bases from J, leaving 14 bases between. The CDR3 region has the DNA TGTGCCAGCAGTCCAAACCGATTCTTTAATTCACCCCTCCACTTT. Translating it yields CASSPNRFFNSPLHF.

The V gene is TRBV5-6, the J gene TRBJ1-1; weak D call: TRBD1 (5 bases). Germline values: CDR1 SGHDT, CDR2 YYEEEE. The CDR3 consists of 16 residues. V shed 5 bases and J shed 2 bases, with 19 bases lying between them. DNA for the CDR3: TGTGCCAGCAGTGCTTGGGGCGGGCGGTACAACACTGAAGCTTTCTTT. Encoded protein: CASSAWGGRYNTEAFF.

With respect to this clonotype: A read error is possible here, since a much larger clone lies one base away. The chain is built from TRBV6-1 and TRBJ1-1; TRBD1 matches at 10 bases. The CDR3 loop spans 14 amino acids. With V trimmed by 5 bases and J by 5 bases, 5 bases remained unmatched. CDR1 MNHNS and CDR2 SASEGT come from the germline V gene. DNA of the CDR3: TGTGCCAGCAGTACCCGGACAGGGGGTACTGAAGCTTTCTTT. Amino acids: CASSTRTGGTEAFF.

This clonotype appeared many times. This chain connects TRBV4-1 to TRBJ2-6; D uncertain. CDR1 MGHRA and CDR2 YSYEKL come from the germline V gene. V was shortened by 4 bases and J by 0 bases, with 10 bases between the two germline ends. This CDR3 comprises 16 residues. DNA of the CDR3: TGCGCCAGCAGCCCCTACGCAGGCTCTGGGGCCAACGTCCTGACTTTC. Translated: CASSPYAGSGANVLTF.

The table lists this clonotype with a count of one. A read error may explain this, as a much larger clone is one base away. The chain employs TRBV4-2 and TRBJ2-1; D unresolved. Germline V gene data show CDR1 as LGHNA and CDR2 as YNFKEQ. Trimming removed 1 base at V and 7 bases at J, with 11 bases between. The CDR3 is made up of 14 amino acids. The CDR3: CASSQALTANEQFF. Written as DNA, the CDR3 is TGTGCCAGCAGCCAAGCCCTGACGGCTAATGAGCAGTTCTTC.

Concerning this clonotype: A much larger clonotype is one base distant, so this may be a read error. CDR3: CASSRPTGGYNELFF. The CDR3 DNA sequence: TGTGCCAGCAGTAGGCCGACTGGGGGCTACAATGAGCTGTTCTTC. The V gene is TRBV12-3 or TRBV12-4, the J gene TRBJ2-1, with D perhaps TRBD1 (6 bases). The CDR3 is 15 residues long.

With respect to this clonotype: The CDR3 does not close with the conserved phenylalanine or tryptophan, likely indicating a read error. The chain uses TRBV11-2 and TRBJ2-3; perhaps TRBD2 as D (5 bases). There are 13 residues in the CDR3. Germline V lookup: CDR1 SGHAT, CDR2 FQNNGV. V lost 2 bases and J 9 bases, leaving 12 bases between the germline ends. CDR3 sequence (DNA): TGTGCCAGCAGCTTAAATCACGAGGGAACGCAGTATTAT. It specifies CASSLNHEGTQYY.

This clonotype was observed once. The V call is TRBV21-1, the J call TRBJ2-6. TRBV21-1 is a pseudogene locus. CDR3 size: 13 residues. CDR3 bases: TGTGCCAGCAGCAAATCGAGGGCCAACGTCCTGACTTTC. Translation: CASSKSRANVLTF.

As to this clonotype: One junction end does not reproduce the germline sequence, and a read error may be involved. This chain connects TRBV6-1 to TRBJ2-1; D is perhaps TRBD2 (6 bases). Per the germline V gene, CDR1 is MNHNS and CDR2 is SASEGT. The CDR3 totals 14 residues. The CDR3 DNA reads as TGTGCCAGCACTGAAGAAATTACGGAGGGTGAGCAGTTCTTC. Translating gives CASTEEITEGEQFF.

This clonotype was observed at least ten times. The V call is TRBV6-6, the J call TRBJ2-7; D is possibly TRBD1 (6 bases). With 5 bases removed from V and 4 bases from J, the gap between germline ends came to 15 bases. CDR1 is MNHNY and CDR2 is SVGAGI in the germline V gene (reference sequence). The CDR3 is 14 residues long. For the CDR3, the DNA is TGTGCCAGCAGTCATACAGGGAGTCTTTACGAGCAGTACTTC. Its protein product is CASSHTGSLYEQYF.

This clonotype has just one count. A read error is possible here, since a much larger clone lies one base away. The V gene is TRBV10-3, the J gene TRBJ2-3, with 9 positions matching TRBD1. Germline CDR1 is ENHRY and CDR2 is SYGVKD. This CDR3 region has 15 residues. The trim removed 7 bases at V and 5 bases at J, leaving 10 bases unmatched. CDR3: CAITMGDRVGDTQYF. DNA of the CDR3: TGTGCCATCACCATGGGGGACAGGGTAGGAGATACGCAGTATTTT.

This clonotype has ten or more counts. The chain employs TRBV6-1 and TRBJ2-1, with 8 positions matching TRBD2. The V gene end was trimmed by 6 bases and the J gene end by 9 bases; junction bases not matched to a gene: 10. Germline V gives CDR1 MNHNS, CDR2 SASEGT. CDR3 length: 14 amino acids. The CDR3 DNA sequence: TGTGCCAGCAGCGGACTAGCAATCGGAGGTGAGCAGTTCTTC. It encodes CASSGLAIGGEQFF.

J is TRBJ1-1 and V is TRBV5-1; D unresolved. With 5 bases removed from V and 1 base from J, the gap between germline ends came to 9 bases. The CDR3 sequence is 13 residues long. CDR1 SGHRS and CDR2 YFSETQ come from the germline V gene. The CDR3, as DNA: TGCGCCAGCAGAATCAAACAGAACACTGAAGCTTTCTTT. Its translation: CASRIKQNTEAFF.

Concerning this clonotype itself: Sequence at one end of the junction differs from germline and may be a read error. The chain recombines TRBV11-2 with TRBJ2-5; 10 bases line up with TRBD2. The CDR3 is 16 residues long. CDR1 is SGHAT and CDR2 is FQNNGV in the germline V gene. CDR3 protein: CVSSLGSSGSGETQYF. The CDR3 nucleotides read TGTGTCAGCAGCTTAGGTTCTAGCGGGAGTGGGGAGACCCAGTACTTC. Full variable domain (outside the CDR3, taken from reference TRBV11-2 and TRBJ2-5): EAGVAQSPRYKIIEKRQSVAFWCNPISGHATLYWYQQILGQGPKLLIQFQNNGVVDDSQLPKDRFSAERLKGVDSTLKIQPAKLEDSAVYLCVSSLGSSGSGETQYFGPGTRLLVL.

As for this clonotype: The conserved phenylalanine or tryptophan normally closing the CDR3 is absent here, so this likely arose from a read error. The V and J genes are TRBV14 and TRBJ2-5, with D uncertain. In germline, CDR1 is SGHDN, CDR2 FVKESK. The CDR3 totals 15 residues. Trimming stripped 0 bases from V and 2 bases from J, with 10 bases between. The CDR3 is CASSQDLGWQETQYS. The CDR3 nucleotides are TGTGCCAGCAGCCAAGATTTGGGATGGCAAGAGACCCAGTACTCC.

A remark on this clonotype: A much larger clone lies a single base off, so this may be a read error. Given the absence of the conserved phenylalanine or tryptophan at the CDR3 end, a read error is likely. This chain links TRBV7-8 with TRBJ2-7; 7 bases fit TRBD1. CDR3 length equals 15 residues. Per germline, CDR1 SGHVS and CDR2 FQNEAQ. V dropped 4 bases and J dropped 4; count of bases not matched to a gene: 10. The CDR3 here is CASSSRRTGRYEQYL. The CDR3 nucleotides read TGTGCCAGCAGCTCAAGGAGGACAGGTCGGTACGAGCAGTACCTC.

V gene TRBV28 combines with J gene TRBJ2-5, with 7 nucleotides matching TRBD2. Germline V gene lookup returns CDR1 MDHEN and CDR2 SYDVKM. The CDR3 runs to 14 residues. The trim removed 5 bases at V and 4 bases at J, leaving 7 bases unmatched. This CDR3 reads CASSLSGGSETQYF. The DNA of the CDR3 is TGTGCCAGCAGTCTTTCGGGGGGATCAGAGACCCAGTACTTC.

With regard to this clonotype: A junction boundary mismatches the germline segment, possibly from a read error. The chain couples TRBV5-4 to TRBJ1-5; the D is unclear. This CDR3 comprises 13 residues. Germline lookup yields CDR1 SGHNT and CDR2 YYREEE (reference sequence). CDR3 region: CASSERRNQLQHF. The CDR3 nucleotides are TGTGCCAGCAGTGAACGGAGGAATCAGCTCCAGCATTTT.

A remark on this clonotype: A much larger clone lies a single base off, so this may be a read error. This rearrangement joins TRBV29-1 to TRBJ1-1, with 8 bases fitting TRBD1. Germline CDR1 is SQVTM and CDR2 is ANQGSEA. This CDR3 spans 13 amino acids. CDR3: CSRRQGANTEAFF. As DNA, the CDR3 is TGCAGTAGGAGGCAGGGGGCAAACACTGAAGCTTTCTTT.

About this clonotype itself: A much larger clone differs from this one at a single base, so this may be a read error. The chain employs TRBV6-6 and TRBJ2-7; D unclear. Germline loops: CDR1 MNHNY, CDR2 SVGAGI (reference sequence). The ends were cut back, 4 bases at V and 2 bases at J, with 15 bases in the middle. This CDR3 region has 15 residues. CDR3 sequence reads: CASSSTGLVTYEQYF. The CDR3 DNA reads TGTGCCAGCAGTTCCACCGGCCTGGTGACCTACGAGCAGTACTTC.